Detailed here is one T cell receptor beta chain. This sample is drawn from a study of blood T cell repertoires in COVID-19. Looking at the study overall: Spain, Italy and the United States supplied samples that represented acute and convalescent COVID-19. In each case, the material was cDNA or gDNA derived from T cells, B-cell-depleted T cells, or PBMCs.

After removal of 4 bases from V and 3 bases from J, the junction contained 15 bases not matched to a gene. Germline CDR1 reads SGHAT; CDR2 reads FQNNGV. This CDR3 is 18 amino acids long. Repertoires were generated with immunoSEQ multiplex PCR, while TCRdb's copy carries only in-frame clones and drops some. Here the sample spans about 140,000 clones, 80% being singletons. Sequenced sample: peripheral blood. The receptor was isolated from a woman between 45 and 65 years old with acute or convalescent COVID-19. J is TRBJ2-7 and V is TRBV11-2, with 10 bases aligning to TRBD1. CDR3 nucleotides: TGTGCCAGCAGCTCAACGGGTGGGGGAGGGACAGGGGACTACGAGCAGTACTTC. Its translation: CASSSTGGGGTGDYEQYF.